The entry below gives a single T cell receptor (beta chain) sequence along with its context. The data were taken from a study of blood T cell repertoires in COVID-19. Study-level information: Samples of COVID-19 (acute and convalescent) were obtained from the United States, Italy and Spain. In each case, the material was cDNA or gDNA derived from T cells, B-cell-depleted T cells, or PBMCs.

Using immunoSEQ multiplex PCR, the repertoire was profiled, and TCRdb retains in-frame clones only, with some absent. The data contain roughly 80,000 clones, around nine tenths of them seen just once; the ten biggest clones take up 16%. Sample: peripheral blood. The clonotype originates from a woman of 80 years or more with active or convalescent COVID-19.

The CDR3 DNA reads as TGTGCCAGCAGCTTGGAGGGGATTACTAATGAAAAACTGTTTTTT. Translation gives CASSLEGITNEKLFF. This chain joins TRBV5-6 and TRBJ1-4, with a weak D call TRBD1 (5 bases). V shed 0 bases and J shed 2 bases, with 8 bases lying between them. The germline V gene has CDR1 SGHDT and CDR2 YYEEEE. The CDR3 totals 15 residues. Full variable domain (missing parts from reference TRBV5-6 and TRBJ1-4): DAGVTQSPTHLIKTRGQQVTLRCSPKSGHDTVSWYQQALGQGPQFIFQYYEEEERQRGNFPDRFSGHQFPNYSSELNVNALLLGDSALYLCASSLEGITNEKLFFGSGTQLSVL.